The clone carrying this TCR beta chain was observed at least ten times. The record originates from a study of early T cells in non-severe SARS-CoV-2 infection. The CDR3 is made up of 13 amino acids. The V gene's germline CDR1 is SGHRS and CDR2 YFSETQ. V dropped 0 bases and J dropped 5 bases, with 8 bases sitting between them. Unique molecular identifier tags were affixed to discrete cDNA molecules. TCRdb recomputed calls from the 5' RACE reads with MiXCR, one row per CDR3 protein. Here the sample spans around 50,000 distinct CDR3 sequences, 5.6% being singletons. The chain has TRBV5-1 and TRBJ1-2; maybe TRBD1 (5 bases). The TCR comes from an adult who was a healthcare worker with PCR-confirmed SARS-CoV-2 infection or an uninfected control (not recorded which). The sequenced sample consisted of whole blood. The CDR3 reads CASSLARAYGYTF. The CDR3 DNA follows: TGCGCCAGCAGCTTGGCCAGGGCTTATGGCTACACCTTC. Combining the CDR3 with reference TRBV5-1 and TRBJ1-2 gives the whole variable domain KAGVTQTPRYLIKTRGQQVTLSCSPISGHRSVSWYQQTPGQGLQFLFEYFSETQRNKGNFPGRFSGRQFSNSRSEMNVSTLELGDSALYLCASSLARAYGYTFGSGTRLTVV.